This TCR beta chain was captured in a study of blood T cell repertoires in COVID-19. Study as a whole: Material from acute and convalescent COVID-19 was sourced from the United States, Italy and Spain. PBMCs, B-cell-depleted T cells, or T cells were the source of the cDNA or gDNA that made up the material.

Original data processing: Amplifying reference gene primers gave estimates of nucleated cell counts. The repertoire was sequenced with immunoSEQ multiplex PCR; TCRdb's copy has only in-frame clones and lacks some. Clonal size and the V and J genes are those of that table, whereas D and trimming came from the DNA. The sample comprises 300,000 to 500,000 clones, roughly 88% of which are singletons, and 0.95% to 1% rests with the top ten. V lost 2 bases and J lost 0, with 11 bases in between. The CDR3 contains 15 residues. Germline assignment: CDR1 SGHRS and CDR2 YFSETQ. Individuals aged roughly 18 to 95 years were recruited from around 22 US areas.

This sequence was found in a woman aged 25 to 39 with acute COVID-19. This chain links TRBV5-1 with TRBJ1-1, with D possibly TRBD1 on 6 matching bases. The material sequenced was PBMCs or T cells enriched from blood (not recorded which). The CDR3 here is CASSFSGTLNTEAFF. CDR3 nucleotides: TGCGCCAGCAGCTTTTCCGGGACACTGAACACTGAAGCTTTCTTT.